This TCR beta chain comes out of a study of response to subunit inactivated influenza vaccine. The study, taken as a whole, reports: Authors suggested each seasonal influenza vaccination recruits few new T cells.

From the RT-PCR reads, TCRdb called clonotypes with MiXCR, one entry per CDR3 protein. Among roughly 700,000 distinct CDR3 sequences listed, approximately 13% were seen once. The CDR3 has 14 residues. V gave up 6 bases and J gave up 7 bases; unmatched junction bases: 7. Germline CDR1 and CDR2: MDHEN and SYDVKM. Comment on this clonotype: The antigen remains unidentified.

The genes are TRBV28 and TRBJ1-4; 8 nucleotides match TRBD1. This clonotype originated in a man in his forties or fifties who received an inactivated influenza vaccine. The sample was PBMCs from blood, taken less than 15 days before vaccination. CDR3 amino acids: CASSRQDRVEKLFF. The DNA of the CDR3 is TGTGCCAGCAGCCGACAGGACAGGGTTGAAAAACTGTTTTTT.